The 7 T cell receptor beta chains in this list originate from one sample, sequenced in a study of blood T cell repertoires in COVID-19. TCRdb's copy holds only in-frame clones and misses some; the assay was immunoSEQ multiplex PCR. The sample lists about 120,000 clones; 75% to 85% were seen once. The sequenced material came from peripheral blood. These receptors were obtained from a human donor in a cohort sampled during active COVID-19.

This clone was seen only a few times. The chain links TRBV4-3 to TRBJ1-6; D is undetermined. V was pared by 3 bases and J by 0 bases, with 12 bases between. Germline V lookup: CDR1 LGHNA, CDR2 YSLEER. The CDR3 is made up of 17 amino acids. CDR3 sequence (DNA): TGCGCCAGCAGCCAGGCTGGTGGGAGCTCCTATAATTCACCCCTCCACTTT. Its protein is CASSQAGGSSYNSPLHF.

The chain has TRBV6-5 and TRBJ2-2; a weak D match, TRBD2 (5 bases). The CDR3 spans 14 residues. V was trimmed by 6 bases and J by 1 base, leaving 9 bases between them. Germline lookup yields CDR1 MNHEY and CDR2 SVGAGI. The CDR3 sequence: CASSRTGNTGELFF. The CDR3 nucleotides are TGTGCCAGCAGCCGGACTGGGAACACCGGGGAGCTGTTTTTT.

V gene TRBV10-3 combines with J gene TRBJ2-3, with D perhaps TRBD1 (6 bases). The CDR3 is 15 amino acids. V was pared by 4 bases and J by 0 bases, with 11 bases between. CDR1 and CDR2 from the germline V gene are ENHRY and SYGVKD. The chain's CDR3 is CAISGTAASTDTQYF. DNA of the CDR3: TGTGCCATCAGTGGGACAGCCGCTAGCACAGATACGCAGTATTTT.

This rearrangement joins TRBV6-5 to TRBJ1-1; 10 bases map to TRBD1. CDR3 size: 13 residues. Germline CDR1 and CDR2: MNHEY and SVGAGI. Trimming cost V 6 bases and J 4 bases; bases outside gene matches: 2. The CDR3 protein is CASSDRGPTEAFF. CDR3 in DNA: TGTGCCAGCAGCGACAGGGGGCCCACTGAAGCTTTCTTT.

V usage is TRBV11-3 and J usage is TRBJ2-2; 14 bases are a match to TRBD2. Trimming took 5 bases from V and 2 from J; bases not matched to a gene: 13. This CDR3 spans 20 amino acids. Germline V CDR1 and CDR2: SGHNT, YENEEA. CDR3 in amino acids: CASSPRPRLAGGLNTGELFF. The CDR3 DNA reads as TGTGCCAGCAGCCCTCGCCCGAGACTAGCGGGGGGGCTTAACACCGGGGAGCTGTTTTTT.

The rearrangement uses TRBV7-9 and TRBJ1-2, with a weak D call TRBD1 (6 bases). The germline gives CDR1 SEHNR, CDR2 FQNEAQ (reference sequence). With 5 bases removed from V and 8 bases from J, the gap between germline ends came to 12 bases. This CDR3 has 12 residues. CDR3 loop: CASSTQGSGYTF. Written as DNA, the CDR3 is TGTGCCAGCAGCACGCAGGGGAGCGGCTACACCTTC.

This clone was recorded a few times. The V gene is TRBV28, the J gene TRBJ1-6, with D maybe TRBD1 (6 bases). V dropped 4 bases and J dropped 8 bases, with 12 bases sitting between them. The CDR3 spans 14 residues. CDR1 MDHEN and CDR2 SYDVKM come from the germline V gene. The CDR3 nucleotides read TGTGCCAGCAGTTCGGCAGGGGATCATTCACCCCTCCACTTT. Protein: CASSSAGDHSPLHF.